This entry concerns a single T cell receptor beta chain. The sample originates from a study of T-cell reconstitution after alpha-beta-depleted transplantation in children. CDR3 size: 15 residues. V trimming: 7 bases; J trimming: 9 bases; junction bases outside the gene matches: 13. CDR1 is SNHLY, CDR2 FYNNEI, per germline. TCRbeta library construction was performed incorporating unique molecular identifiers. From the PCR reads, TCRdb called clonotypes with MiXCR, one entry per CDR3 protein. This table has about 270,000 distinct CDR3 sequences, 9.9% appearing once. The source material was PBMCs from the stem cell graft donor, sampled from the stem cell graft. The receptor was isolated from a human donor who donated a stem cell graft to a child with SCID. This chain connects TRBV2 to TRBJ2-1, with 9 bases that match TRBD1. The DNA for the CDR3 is TGTGCCAGCATCGCCGGGACAGGGATGGTCGGTGAGCAGTTCTTC. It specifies CASIAGTGMVGEQFF.